These 25 T cell receptor beta chains were sequenced from one sample in a study of blood T cell repertoires in COVID-19. Clones were sequenced by immunoSEQ multiplex PCR, and TCRdb holds only the in-frame ones, with some missing. The table records 350,000 or so clones, approximately 89% of them present only once. The specimen sequenced was peripheral blood. These receptors came from a woman in her sixties or seventies with COVID-19, enrolled during active disease.

This clone is a singleton in its sample. The rearrangement joins TRBV2 to TRBJ2-1; 7 nucleotides line up with TRBD2. The CDR3 runs 13 residues. Germline V gives CDR1 SNHLY, CDR2 FYNNEI. J lost 12 bases, V lost 6 bases, and 11 bases had no gene match. The chain's CDR3 is CASRRGVTSLQFF. The CDR3 DNA reads TGTGCCAGCAGACGGGGGGTTACAAGTTTGCAGTTCTTC. Filled out from reference TRBV2 and TRBJ2-1, the complete variable domain reads EPEVTQTPSHQVTQMGQEVILRCVPISNHLYFYWYRQILGQKVEFLVSFYNNEISEKSEIFDDQFSVERPDGSNFTLKIRSTKLEDSAMYFCASRRGVTSLQFFGPGTRLTVL.

This clone has a handful of counts. V and J are TRBV4-1 and TRBJ2-3; tentatively, D is TRBD2 (5 bases). V dropped 0 bases and J dropped 0 bases, with 16 bases sitting between them. The CDR3 sequence is 18 residues long. CDR1 and CDR2 from the germline V gene are MGHRA and YSYEKL. CDR3 loop: CASSQDPSGIVSTDTQYF. The CDR3 DNA sequence: TGCGCCAGCAGCCAAGATCCCTCGGGAATTGTGAGCACAGATACGCAGTATTTT.

V is TRBV9 and J is TRBJ2-3; D unclear. The V and J ends lost 4 bases and 5 bases respectively, with 8 bases between them. This CDR3 region has 12 residues. Germline values: CDR1 SGDLS, CDR2 YYNGEE. The CDR3: CASSISGDTQYF. The CDR3 coding sequence is TGTGCCAGCAGCATCTCGGGAGATACGCAGTATTTT.

This clone has a handful of counts. J is TRBJ1-2 and V is TRBV4-1, with D uncertain. The CDR3 spans 17 residues. V was trimmed by 0 bases and J by 7 bases, leaving 21 bases between them. Germline CDR1 and CDR2: MGHRA and YSYEKL. The CDR3 bases are TGCGCCAGCAGCCAAGATGGGATTGAAACTAGTCGTTCTGGCTACACCTTC. Amino acid sequence: CASSQDGIETSRSGYTF.

The chain is built from TRBV4-1 and TRBJ2-1; 11 bases match TRBD2. The CDR3 has 17 amino acids. Germline V gives CDR1 MGHRA, CDR2 YSYEKL. Unmatched junction bases numbered 4, after V lost 2 bases and J lost 1 base. CDR3 protein: CASSQLLAGVSYNEQFF. Written as DNA, the CDR3 is TGCGCCAGCAGCCAACTACTAGCGGGGGTGTCCTACAATGAGCAGTTCTTC.

Concerning this clone: Other DNA sequences in the sample encode the same CDR3. The chain employs TRBV18 and TRBJ1-5; 8 nucleotides align to TRBD1. The germline V gene encodes CDR1 KGHSH and CDR2 LQKENI. The CDR3 is 13 residues long. V lost 6 bases, J lost 4 bases, and 2 bases stayed unmatched. The CDR3 DNA sequence: TGTGCCAGCTCTCGGACAGGGAATCAGCCCCAGCATTTT. This sequence encodes CASSRTGNQPQHF. Drawing the rest from reference TRBV18 and TRBJ1-5, the complete variable domain is NAGVMQNPRHLVRRRGQEARLRCSPMKGHSHVYWYRQLPEEGLKFMVYLQKENIIDESGMPKERFSAEFPKEGPSILRIQQVVRGDSAAYFCASSRTGNQPQHFGDGTRLSIL.

DNA for the CDR3: TGCGCCAGCAGTCAATCTAGCCAGGGCCGAGGGAACACTGAAGCTTTCTTT. Translated: CASSQSSQGRGNTEAFF. J is TRBJ1-1 and V is TRBV23-1; D is possibly TRBD1 (5 bases). TRBV23-1 has ORF status, its function being uncertain. Trimming took off 0 bases at V and 1 base at J, with 15 bases between the two ends. The CDR3 is 17 amino acids.

V and J are TRBV28 and TRBJ2-5, with a possible D match to TRBD1 (5 bases). CDR3 size: 12 residues. Germline V CDR1 and CDR2: MDHEN, SYDVKM. With 6 bases removed from V and 4 bases from J, the gap between germline ends came to 9 bases. CDR3 loop: CASRGRGETQYF. The DNA for the CDR3 is TGTGCCAGCAGGGGGCGCGGAGAGACCCAGTACTTC.

This chain joins TRBV5-4 and TRBJ2-7; 11 nucleotides agree with TRBD2. The CDR3 contains 16 residues. V was clipped by 4 bases and J by 2 bases; unmatched bases: 8. CDR1 is SGHNT, CDR2 YYREEE, per germline (reference sequence). This CDR3 reads CASSPYGTSGTYEQYF. The DNA for the CDR3 is TGTGCCAGCAGCCCATACGGGACTAGCGGAACCTACGAGCAGTACTTC.

CDR3 DNA sequence: TGTGCCAGCAGCTTAGCGCAGGGAATAAATGAAAAACTGTTTTTT. It translates to CASSLAQGINEKLFF. V is TRBV7-2 and J is TRBJ1-4; D may be TRBD1 (5 bases). The CDR3 sequence is 15 residues long. Between the trimmed V and J ends, which lost 0 bases and 5 bases, there was a span of 10 bases. Germline CDR1 SGHTA, CDR2 FQGNSA.

About this clone itself: Other DNA sequences in the sample encode the same CDR3. The rearrangement uses TRBV29-1 and TRBJ1-1; 9 bases map to TRBD1. The germline CDR1 and CDR2 sequences are SQVTM and ANQGSEA. V trimming: 6 bases; J trimming: 2 bases; junction bases outside the gene matches: 1. The CDR3 contains 12 residues. CDR3 sequence: CSVGQGNTEAFF. In nucleotides, the CDR3 is TGCAGCGTGGGACAGGGTAACACTGAAGCTTTCTTT.

This chain joins TRBV2 and TRBJ1-3; no clear D. CDR3 length: 13 residues. Germline assignment: CDR1 SNHLY and CDR2 FYNNEI. Trimming left V 9 bases short and J 0 bases short, with 9 bases between. Here the CDR3 reads CASGERSGNTIYF. The CDR3 coding sequence is TGTGCCAGTGGGGAGCGCTCTGGAAACACCATATATTTT. The entire variable domain, with the rest obtained from reference TRBV2 and TRBJ1-3, is as follows: EPEVTQTPSHQVTQMGQEVILRCVPISNHLYFYWYRQILGQKVEFLVSFYNNEISEKSEIFDDQFSVERPDGSNFTLKIRSTKLEDSAMYFCASGERSGNTIYFGEGSWLTVV.

The chain joins TRBV5-1 to TRBJ2-6; 9 bases agree with TRBD1. J gave up 0 bases and V 4 bases, and 5 bases lay outside the gene matches. The CDR3 totals 17 residues. Per germline, CDR1 SGHRS and CDR2 YFSETQ. CDR3 DNA sequence: TGCGCCAGCAGCCTGGGACAGGGCCTCTCTGGGGCCAACGTCCTGACTTTC. Amino acid sequence: CASSLGQGLSGANVLTF.

V usage is TRBV7-9 and J usage is TRBJ1-2; D may be TRBD1 (5 bases). V dropped 1 base and J dropped 8 bases, with 8 bases sitting between them. The CDR3 extends over 12 amino acids. In germline, CDR1 is SEHNR, CDR2 FQNEAQ (reference sequence). CDR3 region: CASSLEGYGYTF. As DNA, the CDR3 is TGTGCCAGCAGCTTAGAGGGGTACGGCTACACCTTC. Supplemented by reference TRBV7-9 and TRBJ1-2, the full variable domain reads DTGVSQNPRHKITKRGQNVTFRCDPISEHNRLYWYRQTLGQGPEFLTYFQNEAQLEKSRLLSDRFSAERPKGSFSTLEIQRTEQGDSAMYLCASSLEGYGYTFGSGTRLTVV.

The V gene is TRBV25-1, the J gene TRBJ1-2, with D unresolved. Germline CDR1 and CDR2: MGHDK and SYGVNS. Trimming took 0 bases from V and 0 from J, leaving 8 bases between them. This CDR3 comprises 15 residues. CDR3 region: CASSEYPGSNYGYTF. The CDR3 DNA is TGTGCCAGCAGTGAATACCCAGGATCTAACTATGGCTACACCTTC.

The rearrangement joins TRBV7-9 to TRBJ2-3, with D possibly TRBD1 on 6 matching bases. Trimming removed 5 bases from V and 2 bases from J, with 26 bases in between. The CDR3 is 19 residues long. Germline V gives CDR1 SEHNR, CDR2 FQNEAQ (reference sequence). The chain's CDR3 is CASSKLQGAPGVITDTQYF. In nucleotides, the CDR3 is TGTGCCAGCAGCAAATTACAAGGAGCCCCAGGGGTGATCACAGATACGCAGTATTTT.

V is TRBV6-5 and J is TRBJ2-4; 9 positions agree with TRBD2. In germline, CDR1 is MNHEY, CDR2 SVGAGI. The CDR3 extends over 13 amino acids. After removal of 7 bases from V and 7 bases from J, the junction contained 5 bases not matched to a gene. The CDR3 DNA reads TGTGCCAGCATGGCGGGGGGGAGGAACATTCAGTACTTC. The encoded protein is CASMAGGRNIQYF.

The rearrangement uses TRBV5-8 and TRBJ1-2; the D gene is possibly TRBD1 (5 bases). This CDR3 is 15 amino acids long. Germline lookup yields CDR1 SGHTS and CDR2 YDEGEE. Trimming shortened V by 4 bases and J by 4 bases, and 17 bases separated the two germline ends. CDR3 bases: TGTGCCAGCAGCGTTGAGGGACTTAAAACCTATGGCTACACCTTC. Its protein is CASSVEGLKTYGYTF.

This clone occurred once. V and J are TRBV5-1 and TRBJ1-2; 8 nucleotides line up with TRBD1. The CDR3 is 14 amino acids. J gave up 8 bases and V 4 bases, and 10 bases lay outside the gene matches. Germline V gene lookup returns CDR1 SGHRS and CDR2 YFSETQ. Here the CDR3 reads CASSVSGQDRGYTF. CDR3 nucleotide sequence: TGCGCCAGCAGCGTATCGGGACAGGATCGGGGCTACACCTTC.

The chain recombines TRBV5-1 with TRBJ1-1; D uncertain. CDR1 SGHRS and CDR2 YFSETQ come from the germline V gene. This CDR3 comprises 14 residues. The ends were cut back, 2 bases at V and 0 bases at J, with 8 bases in the middle. In DNA form, the CDR3 reads TGCGCCAGCAGCTTTAGCATTGTGAACACTGAAGCTTTCTTT. This codes for CASSFSIVNTEAFF.

This rearrangement joins TRBV6-6 to TRBJ1-1; tentative D call: TRBD1 (6 bases). Between the trimmed V and J ends, which lost 7 bases and 0 bases, there was a span of 15 bases. Germline-derived CDR1 and CDR2 are MNHNY and SVGAGI (reference sequence). The CDR3 totals 15 residues. CDR3 residues: CASTTGSSMNTEAFF. CDR3 bases: TGTGCCAGCACCACAGGGTCCTCCATGAACACTGAAGCTTTCTTT.

This clone has more than one count but fewer than ten. J is TRBJ1-1 and V is TRBV4-1; D is possibly TRBD1 (6 bases). This CDR3 spans 11 amino acids. In germline, CDR1 is MGHRA, CDR2 YSYEKL. The V end lost 4 bases, the J end lost 13 bases, and 13 bases lay between the germline ends. The CDR3 DNA reads as TGCGCCAGCAGCCGGGGGGGCCCTGTTTTCTTT. It encodes CASSRGGPVFF.

V gene TRBV19 combines with J gene TRBJ1-2, with 8 bases lining up with TRBD1. Germline V gives CDR1 LNHDA, CDR2 SQIVND (reference sequence). After removal of 3 bases from V and 8 bases from J, the junction contained 11 bases not matched to a gene. This CDR3 region has 15 residues. In DNA form, the CDR3 reads TGTGCCAGTAGTATGGAGACAGGGGAGGTGGAAGGCTACACCTTC. Translation gives CASSMETGEVEGYTF.

Worth noting for this clone: An end of the junction differs from the germline gene, which may be a read error. The rearrangement uses TRBV7-2 and TRBJ2-1, with D perhaps matching TRBD1 (5 bases). Germline V lookup: CDR1 SGHTA, CDR2 FQGNSA. The CDR3 length is 13 residues. CDR3 DNA: TGTGCCAGCAGCTTATTCAGGGCAGATACCAGGATCTTC. This codes for CASSLFRADTRIF.

The chain uses TRBV9 and TRBJ2-2; weak D call: TRBD2 (5 bases). Germline CDR1 SGDLS, CDR2 YYNGEE. Trimming pared 3 bases from V and 1 base from J, leaving 7 bases between. The CDR3 runs 14 residues. The chain's CDR3 is CASSGRGNTGELFF. The CDR3 nucleotides read TGTGCCAGCAGCGGTCGGGGGAACACCGGGGAGCTGTTTTTT.